A selection of T cell receptor beta chains follows, all from one sample in a study of T cell responses to AZD1222 COVID-19 vaccine. Assay: immunoSEQ multiplex PCR; the TCRdb copy retains only in-frame clones and omits some. The table lists approximately 82,000 clones, around nine tenths of them singletons. The input for sequencing was peripheral blood, taken 28 days after the second AZD1222 dose. The receptors were sampled from an adult who received the AZD1222 COVID-19 vaccine. The CDR3 runs from the conserved cysteine through the conserved F or W. The D gene is left open where the match is weak. Where a row states a size, it is once, few, many or the class of an expanded clone; other rows omit it.

V gene	clone size	D gene	J gene	CDR3 DNA	CDR3 protein
TRBV5-1	once	.	TRBJ2-3	TGCGCCAGCAGCTTGATTCCAGGGACGGATACGCAGTATTTT	CASSLIPGTDTQYF
TRBV2	few	.	TRBJ1-2	TGTGCCAGCAGGGAGGCGGACGGATACTATGGCTACACCTTC	CASREADGYYGYTF
TRBV2	.	.	TRBJ1-1	TGTGCCAGCAGCGCCCCGGACAGGAACACTGAAGCTTTCTTT	CASSAPDRNTEAFF
TRBV2	.	.	TRBJ1-3	TGTGCCAGCATGCCAGTAATCTCCGGAAACACCATATATTTT	CASMPVISGNTIYF
TRBV7-9	.	.	TRBJ2-1	TGTGCCAGCAGCTCCGGCCCCGAGACTATCTACAATGAGCAGTTCTTC	CASSSGPETIYNEQFF
TRBV19	.	TRBD2	TRBJ2-1	TGTGCCAGTAGTAGCGGGGGGGCCTACTACAATGAGCAGTTCTTC	CASSSGGAYYNEQFF
TRBV19	.	TRBD1	TRBJ1-6	TGTGCCAGTAGTATCGACAGGGGGTCTAATTCACCCCTCCACTTT	CASSIDRGSNSPLHF
TRBV9	.	.	TRBJ2-2	TGTGCCAGCAGCGGGCCCGGGACGGGGAACACCGGGGAGCTGTTTTTT	CASSGPGTGNTGELFF
TRBV5-1	.	TRBD1	TRBJ1-2	TGCGCCAGCAGCCCACCGGACAGGGGAGGCTACACCTTC	CASSPPDRGGYTF
TRBV27	.	.	TRBJ1-2	TGTGCCAGCAGTTTCAAGGCGGGGGCCTATGGCTACACCTTC	CASSFKAGAYGYTF
TRBV6-5	.	.	TRBJ2-1	TGTGCCAGTACAGACCCCCGGGTTGAGCAGTTCTTC	CASTDPRVEQFF
TRBV23-1	.	.	TRBJ1-3	TGCGCCAGCAGCCCCAGGGTAGCTGGAAACACCATATATTTT	CASSPRVAGNTIYF
TRBV6-6	.	.	TRBJ1-1	TGTGCCAGCAGTTACGGGACGGAACACACTGAAGCTTTCTTT	CASSYGTEHTEAFF
TRBV7-9	.	TRBD1	TRBJ1-1	TGTGCCAGCAGCTTTGCGCAGGGGGCCTACACTGAAGCTTTCTTT	CASSFAQGAYTEAFF
TRBV7-2	.	.	TRBJ1-6	TGTGCCAGCAGCTCAACTTCCGACAGACGATCCTATAATTCACCCCTCCACTTT	CASSSTSDRRSYNSPLHF
TRBV7-2	.	TRBD2	TRBJ2-5	TGTGCCAGCAGGAGTAGCGGGGCCTACCAAGAGACCCAGTACTTC	CASRSSGAYQETQYF
TRBV27	.	.	TRBJ2-7	TGTGCCAGCAGACAGGGTGGCGGCTACGAGCAGTACTTC	CASRQGGGYEQYF
TRBV11-3	.	.	TRBJ1-1	TGTGCCAGCAGCTTAGGTTTGAACACTGAAGCTTTCTTT	CASSLGLNTEAFF
TRBV15	.	.	TRBJ2-2	TGTGCCACCAGCCCAAGGGAGGGGGGGCTGGTCACCGGGGAGCTGTTTTTT	CATSPREGGLVTGELFF
TRBV5-6	.	TRBD1	TRBJ2-7	TGTGCCAGCAGCTTGGGACCGGGACAGGGGGGATACGAGCAGTACTTC	CASSLGPGQGGYEQYF
TRBV18	.	.	TRBJ1-1	TGTGCCAGCTCACCACGGACGGGCGGGAGCACTGAAGCTTTCTTT	CASSPRTGGSTEAFF
TRBV6-1	.	.	TRBJ2-7	TGTGCCAGCAGTGACACCGGGACGGGACCCTACGAGCAGTACTTC	CASSDTGTGPYEQYF
TRBV19	.	.	TRBJ2-5	TGTGCCAGTAGTATTGGCAGCCAAGAGACCCAGTACTTC	CASSIGSQETQYF
TRBV19	.	.	TRBJ2-3	TGTGCCAGTAGTATCAAGGGGGTTCGGGCAGATACGCAGTATTTT	CASSIKGVRADTQYF
TRBV2	.	TRBD1	TRBJ2-1	TGTGCCAGCAAAGGGGACAGGGGAAAGGAGAATGAGCAGTTCTTC	CASKGDRGKENEQFF
TRBV7-3	.	.	TRBJ2-5	TGTGCCAGCAGCCGGGGGGCGGCACAAGAGACCCAGTACTTC	CASSRGAAQETQYF
TRBV30	.	TRBD1	TRBJ1-5	TGTGCCTGGAGCGGGGACAGGGAACAGCCCCAGCATTTT	CAWSGDREQPQHF
TRBV18	once	TRBD1	TRBJ1-2	TGTGCCAGCTCACAAGGACAGGGTAGAGCCTATGGCTACACCTTC	CASSQGQGRAYGYTF
TRBV29-1	.	.	TRBJ1-1	TGCAGCGTTGACAGCGCCCACACTGAAGCTTTCTTT	CSVDSAHTEAFF
TRBV28	.	.	TRBJ1-1	TGTGCCAGCAGTTTCAGGGCAGACCGGCGGAGGCCTGAAGCTTTCTTT	CASSFRADRRRPEAFF
TRBV3-1/TRBV3-2	few	.	TRBJ2-7	TGTGCCAGCAGCCAACTGGGGATGGGCGAGCAGTACTTC	CASSQLGMGEQYF
TRBV9	.	TRBD1	TRBJ1-5	TGTGCCAGCAGCACAGGACAGGGTGTGTTCAATCAGCCCCAGCATTTT	CASSTGQGVFNQPQHF
TRBV7-3	.	.	TRBJ2-1	TGTGCCAGCAGCTTAGTGGGGGGTAATGAGCAGTTCTTC	CASSLVGGNEQFF
TRBV6-2/TRBV6-3	.	.	TRBJ2-3	TGTGCCAGCAGTTACTGGGGCGGCACGCAGTATTTT	CASSYWGGTQYF
TRBV5-1	.	.	TRBJ1-6	TGCGCCAGCAGCTTGGATCGGACGGGGAATTCACCCCTCCACTTT	CASSLDRTGNSPLHF
TRBV14	.	.	TRBJ1-4	TGTGCCAGCAGCCCCTCGGGGGGTAATGAAAAACTGTTTTTT	CASSPSGGNEKLFF
TRBV25-1	.	TRBD1	TRBJ1-6	TGTGCCAGCAGAGGACAGGGGAATTCACCCCTCCACTTT	CASRGQGNSPLHF
TRBV5-4	.	.	TRBJ1-3	TGTGCCAGCAGCTTGGGTGGATCCCAACCTGGAAACACCATATATTTT	CASSLGGSQPGNTIYF
TRBV16	.	.	TRBJ1-2	TGTGCCAGCAGCCAAAGAGCGGGGGTTTTGGGAGATGGCTACACCTTC	CASSQRAGVLGDGYTF
TRBV19	.	.	TRBJ1-6	TGTGCCAGTACCTACAGAGTGGGTGCTAATTCACCCCTCCACTTT	CASTYRVGANSPLHF
TRBV30	.	.	TRBJ1-5	TGTGCCTGGAGTGTACCTGAGCCGGGACCTGAGGAGGAGCCCCAGCATTTT	CAWSVPEPGPEEEPQHF
TRBV7-3	.	.	TRBJ1-6	TGTGCCAGCAGCTTAACGGGTGAGGGATCACCCCTCCACTTT	CASSLTGEGSPLHF
TRBV19	.	.	TRBJ2-1	TGTGCCAGTAGTATCGGGGATAATGAGCAGTTCTTC	CASSIGDNEQFF